This T cell receptor beta chain appears in the sequencing data of a study of blood T cell repertoires in COVID-19. Per the authors' pipeline: How many nucleated cells were present was estimated from reference gene primer amplification. Generated by immunoSEQ multiplex PCR, the TCRdb table keeps only in-frame clones and is missing some. The DNA gave D and trimming, while V, J and clone size come from that table. The data contain about 250,000 clones, about 80% of them singletons. The CDR3 spans 19 residues. Trimming removed 0 bases from V and 0 bases from J, with 20 bases in between. Germline V lookup: CDR1 MNHEY, CDR2 SVGEGT.

What was sequenced was peripheral blood. The origin of this receptor is a man aged 80 or over with acute or convalescent COVID-19. This chain joins TRBV6-2 or TRBV6-3 and TRBJ1-1; D possibly corresponds to TRBD1 (6 bases). The DNA for the CDR3 is TGTGCCAGCAGTTACTCGATGAGTAAGACAGGCCTCATGAACACTGAAGCTTTCTTT. Residues: CASSYSMSKTGLMNTEAFF.